Below, 3 T cell receptor beta chains from the same sample are listed, as sequenced in a study of TIL therapy for anti-PD-1-resistant metastatic lung cancer. The time point is: pre-treatment sample, taken before nivolumab and TIL therapy. The libraries were made with immunoSEQ v3. This table comes from immunoSEQ multiplex PCR, and its TCRdb copy is limited to in-frame clones, with some not included. Of 25,000 to 40,000 clones listed, about 80% are singletons. Sequences were derived from blood, sampled at baseline. The receptors shown here come from a woman aged 25 to 80 with non-small cell lung cancer.

The chain links TRBV11-2 to TRBJ1-2, with 8 bases matching TRBD1. The CDR3 sequence is 14 residues long. Germline trimming cut 3 bases from V and 8 bases from J; bases unmatched to any gene: 8. Germline V CDR1 and CDR2: SGHAT, FQNNGV. CDR3 protein: CASSLDGQGKGYTF. The CDR3 bases are TGTGCCAGCAGCTTGGACGGACAGGGAAAGGGCTACACCTTC.

This chain connects TRBV5-1 to TRBJ1-2, with TRBD1 as a possible D gene (6 bases). The germline CDR1 and CDR2 sequences are SGHRS and YFSETQ. V lost 2 bases and J lost 8, with 19 bases in between. CDR3 length: 15 residues. The CDR3 here is CASSFAGGEWGGYTF. The CDR3 DNA reads as TGCGCCAGCAGCTTCGCTGGGGGCGAGTGGGGCGGCTACACCTTC.

The chain is built from TRBV28 and TRBJ2-3, with 9 positions matching TRBD1. The trim removed 2 bases at V and 3 bases at J, leaving 3 bases unmatched. The CDR3 sequence is 15 residues long. CDR1 is MDHEN and CDR2 is SYDVKM in the germline V gene. The CDR3 nucleotides read TGTGCCAGCAGTTTACTGGGACAGGGTACAGATACGCAGTATTTT. Translating it yields CASSLLGQGTDTQYF.